Detailed here is one TCR beta chain. Its binding antigen is unknown. Reading the label with the study, this specimen's time point is: chronic-phase CML before TKI therapy (screening/day 1). Some 15 CML patients made up the patient cohort, and matched post-remission samples were retrieved for a subset of those patients. Preparation of the library involved bulk RNA-seq. The TruSeq Stranded RNA sample prep kit was used to generate libraries of poly-A-enriched mRNA from an input of roughly 0.9 ug total RNA. Every sample was sequenced in triplicate, with paired-end sequencing run on a HiSeq 2500. A read length of 125 nucleotides per mate was used for RNA-seq. Under the source paper's analysis protocol: After trimming, reads were aligned to hg38 using STAR v2.7, and quality control was handled by FASTQC, RSeQC and multiqc. Salmon 0.14.1 was used to quantify gene expression levels as transcripts per million (TPM). The results of principal component analysis suggested that neither trial, library batch, sequencing batch, treatment regimen nor sex drove the transcriptomic profiles. Each entry corresponds to one CDR3 protein sequence from reads that TCRdb reprocessed, and DNA is not given. In this record, the V and J calls reflect TCRdb's handling and not the investigators' own analysis. The sample includes several hundred distinct CDR3 sequences, with about 97% observed a single time. The ten biggest clones cover 3.5% of the sample.

The germline V gene sets CDR1 to MNHEY and CDR2 to SVGEGT. The cysteine opens and the phenylalanine closes a CDR3 of 14 amino acids. No DNA sequence was recorded. The data originate from a study of alternative splicing in chronic myeloid leukemia remission (dated by TCRdb to 2020 to 2022). Regarding the complete study: Peripheral blood from chronic-phase CML patients at diagnosis and remission was profiled by RNA sequencing and compared with healthy donors. Roughly nine diagnostic specimens, together with matched remission specimens, were obtained from the RESIST (imatinib), ENESTxtnd (nilotinib) and PINNACLE (nilotinib plus pegylated interferon) trials. Median ages of roughly 50 years at diagnosis, under 60 at remission and roughly 39 for healthy controls were recorded. Trial diagnostic specimens were total leukocytes from peripheral blood collected in EDTA. Nine CML samples, seven diagnostic and two matched remission, came from the French Persistem study. Female/male counts were 11/5 for diagnosis samples, 8/3 for remission samples and 2/4 for controls. For diagnosis, remission and control samples alike, total RNA was extracted from peripheral blood mononuclear cells using Trizol. The study at large found these results: At remission, blood cell composition was reshaped to resemble that of the lymphoid cell-enriched normal controls. Blood cell composition differed strongly by timepoint, shifting from myeloid progenitor enrichment at diagnosis to mature lymphoid enrichment at remission.

The origin of this receptor is an adult with chronic myeloid leukemia. The sample was PBMCs or total blood leukocytes (not recorded which), taken at diagnosis. Recombination joined TRBV6-2 or TRBV6-3 with TRBJ2-1. This receptor carries the CDR3 CASSYSSRVNEQFF.